A single sample gave rise to the 15 T cell receptor beta chains below, sequenced in a study of CD8 T cells in Susac syndrome. An input of 0.5 to 1 ug of RNA was subjected to reverse transcription using random hexamers. TCRdb called the immunoSEQ multiplex PCR reads again in MiXCR, with one record for every CDR3 protein. The sample has 150,000 to 190,000 distinct CDR3 sequences; roughly 96% are singletons. The specimen was CD4+ T cells from PBMCs. These receptors all stem from a human donor with Susac syndrome.

The J gene is TRBJ2-1, the V gene TRBV20-1, with D perhaps given as TRBD1 or TRBD2 (5 bases each). V was shortened by 5 bases and J by 9 bases, with 17 bases between the two germline ends. Germline CDR1 and CDR2: DFQATT and SNEGSKA (reference sequence). This CDR3 comprises 13 residues. The CDR3 DNA follows: TGCAGTGCTCTAGGGACCGAACCGATTGAGCAGTTCTTC. Protein: CSALGTEPIEQFF.

The chain links TRBV20-1 to TRBJ2-7; TRBD1 might be the D (5 bases). Trimming stripped 6 bases from V and 1 base from J, with 10 bases between. The CDR3 extends over 12 amino acids. Germline V gene data show CDR1 as DFQATT and CDR2 as SNEGSKA (reference sequence). The CDR3 DNA reads as TGCAGTGCATCGGACAAGTCCTACGAGCAGTACTTC. Residues: CSASDKSYEQYF.

CDR3 sequence (DNA): TGTGCCAGCAGCTTACCGGGGTTAGGTGAAGCTTTCTTT. The encoded protein is CASSLPGLGEAFF. The rearrangement links TRBV7-9 to TRBJ1-1; D gene uncertain. Trimming shortened V by 2 bases and J by 7 bases, and 11 bases separated the two germline ends. The CDR3 totals 13 residues. Per the germline V gene, CDR1 is SEHNR and CDR2 is FQNEAQ (reference sequence).

This chain uses TRBV29-1 with TRBJ2-4, with 7 nucleotides matching TRBD1. This CDR3 is 13 amino acids long. In germline, CDR1 is SQVTM, CDR2 ANQGSEA. V lost 3 bases to trimming and J lost 3 bases; unmatched junction nucleotides: 2. The CDR3 spells CSVETGIKNIQYF. The CDR3 bases are TGCAGCGTTGAGACAGGGATCAAAAACATTCAGTACTTC.

The chain uses TRBV3-1 and TRBJ2-2, with D tentatively TRBD1 (6 bases). Germline values: CDR1 LGHDT, CDR2 YNNKEL (reference sequence). The CDR3 has 14 amino acids. Trimming took off 10 bases at V and 4 bases at J, with 16 bases between the two ends. The DNA for the CDR3 is TGTGCCACAGCGGTCGGGACAATCACCGGGGAGCTGTTTTTT. It translates to CATAVGTITGELFF.

The genes are TRBV7-8 and TRBJ2-2; TRBD1 or TRBD2 may be the D gene (5 bases each). Germline CDR1 and CDR2: SGHVS and FQNEAQ. Trimming removed 5 bases from V and 6 bases from J, with 13 bases in between. This CDR3 has 14 residues. CDR3 in DNA: TGTGCCAGCAGCATTCTAGCAGGGCCCGGGGAGCTGTTTTTT. The encoded protein is CASSILAGPGELFF. The full variable domain, in which reference TRBV7-8 and TRBJ2-2 provide the parts outside the CDR3, is GAGVSQSPRYKVAKRGQDVALRCDPISGHVSLFWYQQALGQGPEFLTYFQNEAQLDKSGLPSDRFFAERPEGSVSTLKIQRTQQEDSAVYLCASSILAGPGELFFGEGSRLTVL.

The chain combines TRBV12-3 or TRBV12-4 with TRBJ1-5; 7 bases line up with TRBD1. The CDR3 is 15 residues long. The ends lost 5 bases at V and 2 bases at J; junction bases unmatched: 6. The CDR3 region is CASSLNRGGNQPQHF. As DNA, the CDR3 is TGTGCCAGCAGTCTTAACAGGGGTGGCAATCAGCCCCAGCATTTT.

This chain links TRBV14 with TRBJ2-7; D possibly corresponds to TRBD1 (5 bases). The CDR3 sequence is 13 residues long. V dropped 1 base and J dropped 8 bases, with 12 bases sitting between them. CDR1 is SGHDN, CDR2 FVKESK, per germline. The CDR3 nucleotides are TGTGCCAGCAGCCAAGGGGGCTCTGGGAAGCAGTACTTC. Amino acid sequence: CASSQGGSGKQYF.

The rearrangement joins TRBV6-5 to TRBJ1-1; the D gene is possibly TRBD1 (5 bases). The CDR3 sequence is 15 residues long. The V end lost 2 bases, the J end lost 1 base, and 11 bases lay between the germline ends. Germline V gives CDR1 MNHEY, CDR2 SVGAGI. The CDR3 coding sequence is TGTGCCAGCAGTTACCGGGCAGGGTCGAACACTGAAGCTTTCTTT. Protein: CASSYRAGSNTEAFF.

This clonotype was counted once. The chain carries TRBV20-1 and TRBJ2-7, with no clear D. V lost 1 base and J 3 bases, leaving 7 bases between the germline ends. This CDR3 comprises 12 residues. Germline V CDR1 and CDR2: DFQATT, SNEGSKA (reference sequence). In DNA form, the CDR3 reads TGCAGTGCTAGAGGTGGGGTCTACGAGCAGTACTTC. Protein: CSARGGVYEQYF.

The V gene is TRBV12-3 or TRBV12-4, the J gene TRBJ2-7; D gene unclear. This CDR3 is 11 amino acids long. The V end was cut by 4 bases, the J end by 4 bases, with 5 bases between. The CDR3 reads CASSYGYEQYF. The CDR3 DNA follows: TGTGCCAGCAGTTACGGTTACGAGCAGTACTTC.

A single count supports this clonotype. CDR3 sequence (DNA): TGCAGTGCTAGAGATAAGGGATCGGATGGCTACACCTTC. Translation gives CSARDKGSDGYTF. V gene TRBV20-1 combines with J gene TRBJ1-2; unclear D gene. CDR3 length: 13 amino acids. CDR1 and CDR2 (germline): DFQATT, SNEGSKA (reference sequence). The V and J ends lost 0 bases and 6 bases respectively, with 11 bases between them.

This clonotype was seen just once. V usage is TRBV24-1 and J usage is TRBJ2-1; D tentatively fits TRBD1 or TRBD2 (6 bases each). Germline V gives CDR1 KGHDR, CDR2 SFDVKD. The CDR3 covers 14 residues. V lost 5 bases to trimming and J lost 5 bases, with 12 bases between them. The CDR3 sequence: CATSGGGPDNEQFF. The CDR3 region has the DNA TGTGCCACCAGTGGAGGGGGGCCTGACAATGAGCAGTTCTTC.

This clonotype has only one observation. CDR3 nucleotide sequence: TGTGCCAGCAGTCCCCGGGCAGCCTATGGCTACACCTTC. It codes for CASSPRAAYGYTF. The chain links TRBV12-3 or TRBV12-4 to TRBJ1-2; D is unresolved. Trimming stripped 5 bases from V and 4 bases from J, with 11 bases between. The CDR3 length is 13 residues.

This rearrangement joins TRBV5-5 to TRBJ2-1, with D possibly being TRBD1 or TRBD2 (5 bases each). The CDR3 consists of 11 residues. V was shortened by 1 base and J by 15 bases, with 11 bases between the two germline ends. CDR1 SGHKS and CDR2 YYEKEE come from the germline V gene (reference sequence). CDR3 residues: CASSLPGPRFF. The CDR3 region has the DNA TGTGCCAGCAGCTTGCCGGGACCTCGGTTCTTC.